This T cell receptor (beta chain) was captured in a study of STAT5B mutations in CD4+ large granular lymphocyte leukemia. In the source study's methods: Productive clonotypes were detectable down to 2.59 x 10-5 frequency. TCRdb's table, derived via immunoSEQ multiplex PCR, lists solely in-frame clones and lacks some. D and trimming were read from the DNA, whereas the V and J calls and clone size are those reported in that table. Here the sample spans tens of thousands of clones, approximately 75% being singletons. Healthy controls were blood donor buffy coats. This clone was found a few times. Its antigen is unknown. Study outcomes and limitations: Compared with healthy controls (2/35), patient top clones favored TRBV06 (8/27).

The germline V gene encodes CDR1 SNHLY and CDR2 FYNNEI. The ends were cut back, 5 bases at V and 5 bases at J, with 6 bases in the middle. The CDR3 loop spans 11 amino acids. The sequenced sample consisted of CD4+ T cells from blood buffy coats. The receptor's source is a human donor in good health. The chain joins TRBV2 to TRBJ1-1; unclear D gene. The CDR3 nucleotides are TGTGCCAGCAGTCCGCGGACTGAAGCTTTCTTT. Its translation: CASSPRTEAFF.